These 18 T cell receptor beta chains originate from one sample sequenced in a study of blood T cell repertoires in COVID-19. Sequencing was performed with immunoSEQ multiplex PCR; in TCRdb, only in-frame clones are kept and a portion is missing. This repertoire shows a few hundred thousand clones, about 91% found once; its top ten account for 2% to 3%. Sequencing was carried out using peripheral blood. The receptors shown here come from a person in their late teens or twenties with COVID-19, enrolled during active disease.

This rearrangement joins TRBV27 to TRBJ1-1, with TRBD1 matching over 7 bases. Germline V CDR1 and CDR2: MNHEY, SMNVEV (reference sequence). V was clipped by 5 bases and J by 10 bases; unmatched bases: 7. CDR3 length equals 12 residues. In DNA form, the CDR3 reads TGTGCCAGCAGTCCACGGACAGGTGGAGCTTTCTTT. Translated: CASSPRTGGAFF.

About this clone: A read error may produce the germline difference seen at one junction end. DNA of the CDR3: TGTGCTAGCAGCTTAGTTAGTACCGGGGAGCTGTTTTTT. Translation: CASSLVSTGELFF. The gene calls are TRBV7-7 and TRBJ2-2, with unresolved D. The germline V gene encodes CDR1 SSHAT and CDR2 FNYEAQ (reference sequence). The CDR3 covers 13 residues.

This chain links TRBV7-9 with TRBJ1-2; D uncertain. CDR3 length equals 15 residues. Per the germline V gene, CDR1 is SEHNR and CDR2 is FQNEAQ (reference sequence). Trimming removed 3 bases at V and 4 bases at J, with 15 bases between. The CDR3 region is CASSFSDYLIYGYTF. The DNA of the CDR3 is TGTGCCAGCAGCTTCTCGGACTACCTTATCTATGGCTACACCTTC.

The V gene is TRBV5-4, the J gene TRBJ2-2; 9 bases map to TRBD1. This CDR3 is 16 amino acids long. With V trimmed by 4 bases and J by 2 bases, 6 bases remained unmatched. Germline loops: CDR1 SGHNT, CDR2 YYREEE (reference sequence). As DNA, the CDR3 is TGTGCCAGCAGCACCGACAGGGGGTACAACACCGGGGAGCTGTTTTTT. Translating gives CASSTDRGYNTGELFF.

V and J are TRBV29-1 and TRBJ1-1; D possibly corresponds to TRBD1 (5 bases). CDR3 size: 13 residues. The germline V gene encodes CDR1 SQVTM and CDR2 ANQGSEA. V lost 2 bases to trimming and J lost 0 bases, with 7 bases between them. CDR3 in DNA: TGCAGCGTTGAACGACAGATGAACACTGAAGCTTTCTTT. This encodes CSVERQMNTEAFF.

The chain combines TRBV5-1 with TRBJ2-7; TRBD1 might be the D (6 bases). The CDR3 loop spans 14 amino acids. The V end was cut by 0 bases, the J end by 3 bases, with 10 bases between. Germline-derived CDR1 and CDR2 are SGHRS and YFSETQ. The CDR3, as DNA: TGCGCCAGCAGCTTGGGTGCGGACAGCTACGAGCAGTACTTC. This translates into CASSLGADSYEQYF.

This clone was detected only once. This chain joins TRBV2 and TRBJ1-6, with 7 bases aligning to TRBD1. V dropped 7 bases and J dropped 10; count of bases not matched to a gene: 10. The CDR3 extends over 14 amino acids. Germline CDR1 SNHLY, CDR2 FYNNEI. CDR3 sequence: CASTSTGVGSPLHF. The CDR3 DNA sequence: TGTGCCAGCACTTCCACAGGGGTAGGGTCACCCCTCCACTTT.

CDR3 sequence reads: CASSWGEYGYTF. As DNA, the CDR3 is TGCGCCAGCAGCTGGGGGGAGTATGGCTACACCTTC. The chain is built from TRBV5-1 and TRBJ1-2, with D maybe TRBD1 (5 bases). Germline V gene data show CDR1 as SGHRS and CDR2 as YFSETQ. V lost 3 bases to trimming and J lost 5 bases, with 8 bases between them. This CDR3 is built from 12 residues.

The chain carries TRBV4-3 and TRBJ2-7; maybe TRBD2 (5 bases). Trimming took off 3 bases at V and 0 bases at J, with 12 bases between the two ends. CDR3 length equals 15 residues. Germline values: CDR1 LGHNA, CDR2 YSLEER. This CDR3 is CASSQLPGSSYEQYF. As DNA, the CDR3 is TGCGCCAGCAGCCAGTTGCCGGGGTCCTCCTACGAGCAGTACTTC.

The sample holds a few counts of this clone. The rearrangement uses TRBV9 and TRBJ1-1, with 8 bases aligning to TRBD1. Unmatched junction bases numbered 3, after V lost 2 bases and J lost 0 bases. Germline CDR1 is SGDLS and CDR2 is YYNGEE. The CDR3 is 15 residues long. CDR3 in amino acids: CASSVTGGLNTEAFF. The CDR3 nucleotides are TGTGCCAGCAGCGTCACAGGGGGATTGAACACTGAAGCTTTCTTT. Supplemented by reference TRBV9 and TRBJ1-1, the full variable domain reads DSGVTQTPKHLITATGQRVTLRCSPRSGDLSVYWYQQSLDQGLQFLIQYYNGEERAKGNILERFSAQQFPDLHSELNLSSLELGDSALYFCASSVTGGLNTEAFFGQGTRLTVV.

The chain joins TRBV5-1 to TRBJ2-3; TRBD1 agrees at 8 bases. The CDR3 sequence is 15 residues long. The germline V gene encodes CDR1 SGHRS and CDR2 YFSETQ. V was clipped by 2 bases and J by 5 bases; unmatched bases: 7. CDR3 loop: CASSFQDRVKDTQYF. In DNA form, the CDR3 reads TGCGCCAGCAGCTTCCAGGACAGGGTGAAAGATACGCAGTATTTT. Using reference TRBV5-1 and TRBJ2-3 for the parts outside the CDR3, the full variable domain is KAGVTQTPRYLIKTRGQQVTLSCSPISGHRSVSWYQQTPGQGLQFLFEYFSETQRNKGNFPGRFSGRQFSNSRSEMNVSTLELGDSALYLCASSFQDRVKDTQYFGPGTRLTVL.

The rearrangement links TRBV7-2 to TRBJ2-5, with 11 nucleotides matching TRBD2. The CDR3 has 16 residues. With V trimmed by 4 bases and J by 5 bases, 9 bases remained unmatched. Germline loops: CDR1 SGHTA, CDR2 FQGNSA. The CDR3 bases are TGTGCCAGCAGCTCACGCTTAGCGGGAGGGCCGGAGACCCAGTACTTC. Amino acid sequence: CASSSRLAGGPETQYF.

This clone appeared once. CDR3 in DNA: TGTGCCATCAGTGAGAAGGCAGGGGGCTCCGGGGAGCTGTTTTTT. Its protein product is CAISEKAGGSGELFF. V usage is TRBV10-3 and J usage is TRBJ2-2; TRBD1 agrees at 8 bases. The CDR3 length is 15 residues. J was trimmed by 6 bases and V by 2 bases; bases with no gene match: 5. Germline V gene lookup returns CDR1 ENHRY and CDR2 SYGVKD.

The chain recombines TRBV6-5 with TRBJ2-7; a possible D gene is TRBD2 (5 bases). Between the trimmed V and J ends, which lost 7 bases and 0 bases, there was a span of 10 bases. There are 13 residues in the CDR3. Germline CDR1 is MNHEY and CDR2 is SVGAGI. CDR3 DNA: TGTGCCAGCAAGGGAGACGGCTCCTACGAGCAGTACTTC. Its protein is CASKGDGSYEQYF.

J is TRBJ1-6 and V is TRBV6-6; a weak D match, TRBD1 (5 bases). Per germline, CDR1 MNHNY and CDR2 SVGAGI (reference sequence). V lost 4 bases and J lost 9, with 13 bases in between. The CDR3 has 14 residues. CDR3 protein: CASSFSRDLSPLHF. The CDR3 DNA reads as TGTGCCAGCAGTTTCTCCAGGGATCTTTCACCCCTCCACTTT.

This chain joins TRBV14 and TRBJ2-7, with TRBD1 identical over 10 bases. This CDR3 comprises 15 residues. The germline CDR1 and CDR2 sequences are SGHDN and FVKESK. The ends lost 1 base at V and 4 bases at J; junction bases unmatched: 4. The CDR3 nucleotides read TGTGCCAGCAGCCAAGGACAGGGGGCAGGGTACGAGCAGTACTTC. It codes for CASSQGQGAGYEQYF. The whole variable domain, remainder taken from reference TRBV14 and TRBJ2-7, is EAGVTQFPSHSVIEKGQTVTLRCDPISGHDNLYWYRRVMGKEIKFLLHFVKESKQDESGMPNNRFLAERTGGTYSTLKVQPAELEDSGVYFCASSQGQGAGYEQYFGPGTRLTVT.

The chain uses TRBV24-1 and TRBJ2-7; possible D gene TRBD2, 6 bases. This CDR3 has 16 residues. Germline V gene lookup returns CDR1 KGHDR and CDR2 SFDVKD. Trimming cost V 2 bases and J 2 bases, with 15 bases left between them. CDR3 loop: CATSDSRASVTYEQYF. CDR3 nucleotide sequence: TGTGCCACCAGTGATTCTAGGGCTAGCGTTACCTACGAGCAGTACTTC.

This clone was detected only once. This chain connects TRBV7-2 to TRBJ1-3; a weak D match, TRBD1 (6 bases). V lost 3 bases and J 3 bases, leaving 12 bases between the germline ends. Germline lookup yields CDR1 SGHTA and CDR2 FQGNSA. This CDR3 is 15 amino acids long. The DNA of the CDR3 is TGTGCCAGCAGCTTGTTATCAGGGGTTGGAAACACCATATATTTT. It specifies CASSLLSGVGNTIYF.